This TCR beta chain was retrieved from a study of blood T cell repertoires in COVID-19. This clone was found a few times. Assay: immunoSEQ multiplex PCR; the TCRdb copy retains only in-frame clones and omits some. The table includes about 64,000 clones, under 80% detected once. V lost 2 bases and J lost 2, with 13 bases in between. The CDR3 contains 16 residues. Germline CDR1 SGHTA, CDR2 FQGNSA. This chain joins TRBV7-2 and TRBJ1-3; D might be TRBD1 (5 bases). The specimen sequenced was PBMCs or T cells enriched from blood (not recorded which). The receptor was derived from a woman aged 55-69 years who had been exposed to COVID-19. CDR3 protein: CASSLSGNVAGNTIYF. As DNA, the CDR3 is TGTGCCAGCAGCTTATCAGGGAACGTAGCTGGAAACACCATATATTTT. Complete variable domain (other parts from reference TRBV7-2 and TRBJ1-3): GAGVSQSPSNKVTEKGKDVELRCDPISGHTALYWYRQSLGQGLEFLIYFQGNSAPDKSGLPSDRFSAERTGGSVSTLTIQRTQQEDSAVYLCASSLSGNVAGNTIYFGEGSWLTVV.